These T cell receptor beta chains were read from a single sample in a study of blood T cell repertoires in COVID-19. Produced via immunoSEQ multiplex PCR; TCRdb's table is partial and in-frame only. The sample shows just over 95,000 clones, 82% of them seen only once. The sequencing sample was made of peripheral blood. The receptors were sampled from a man older than 75 with acute or convalescent COVID-19. Both conserved end residues are part of each CDR3. A D gene is named only where the DNA matches it firmly. A clone size is listed for some rows: how often the clone was seen (once, few, many), or a class if it is expanded.

clone_size,d_call,j_call,v_call,cdr3_aa,cdr3_nt
NA,TRBD2,TRBJ2-3,TRBV4-2,CASSQYPLAGGTDTQYF,TGTGCCAGCAGCCAATACCCCCTAGCGGGAGGGACAGATACGCAGTATTTT
NA,NA,TRBJ2-5,TRBV11-3,CASSSGEETQYF,TGTGCCAGCAGCTCGGGGGAAGAGACCCAGTACTTC
NA,NA,TRBJ1-1,TRBV11-2,CASSFNYRVKVTEAFF,TGTGCCAGCAGCTTCAATTACAGGGTGAAGGTCACTGAAGCTTTCTTT
NA,NA,TRBJ1-3,TRBV19,CASSIRTADSGNTIYF,TGTGCCAGTAGTATCAGGACAGCAGACTCTGGAAACACCATATATTTT
NA,TRBD1,TRBJ1-5,TRBV30,CALTTGAGSNQPQHF,TGTGCCTTAACAACAGGGGCTGGAAGCAATCAGCCCCAGCATTTT
NA,TRBD1,TRBJ1-5,TRBV18,CASSSDRGSNQPQHF,TGTGCCAGCTCATCGGACAGGGGTAGCAATCAGCCCCAGCATTTT
NA,TRBD2,TRBJ2-5,TRBV5-6,CASSSPTTSGRYQETQYF,TGTGCCAGCAGCTCCCCCACGACTAGCGGGAGGTACCAAGAGACCCAGTACTTC
NA,TRBD1,TRBJ1-4,TRBV6-2/TRBV6-3,CASSSRTGNEKLFF,TGTGCCAGCAGTTCGAGGACAGGGAATGAAAAACTGTTTTTT
few,NA,TRBJ1-6,TRBV25-1,CASSDPNSPLHF,TGTGCCAGCAGTGACCCGAATTCACCCCTCCACTTT
NA,TRBD1,TRBJ2-7,TRBV5-5,CASTRTGGGYEQYF,TGTGCCAGCACCCGGACAGGGGGAGGCTACGAGCAGTACTTC
NA,TRBD1,TRBJ1-5,TRBV15,CATSPGTGVLYSNQPQHF,TGTGCCACCAGCCCCGGGACAGGGGTCCTCTATAGCAATCAGCCCCAGCATTTT
NA,NA,TRBJ1-1,TRBV12-3/TRBV12-4,CASPTQGKTEAFF,TGTGCCAGCCCCACCCAGGGTAAGACTGAAGCTTTCTTT
NA,NA,TRBJ1-2,TRBV6-1,CASSERTVSNYGYTF,TGTGCCAGCAGTGAAAGGACAGTGAGTAACTATGGCTACACCTTC
many,NA,TRBJ1-5,TRBV10-2,CASSEGAGKGSGNQPQHF,TGCGCCAGCAGTGAAGGGGCAGGAAAGGGGTCAGGGAATCAGCCCCAGCATTTT
NA,TRBD1,TRBJ1-2,TRBV28,CASSLTGASYGYTF,TGTGCCAGCAGTTTGACAGGGGCGAGCTATGGCTACACCTTC
few,NA,TRBJ1-2,TRBV12-3/TRBV12-4,CASSLRDGYTF,TGTGCCAGCAGTTTGAGAGATGGCTACACCTTC
NA,TRBD1,TRBJ1-2,TRBV7-2,CASSLDRDRGNGYTF,TGTGCCAGCAGCTTAGACCGGGACAGGGGGAATGGCTACACCTTC
NA,NA,TRBJ2-1,TRBV18,CASSVTVYNVNEQFF,TGTGCCAGCTCGGTGACAGTTTACAACGTCAATGAGCAGTTCTTC
NA,NA,TRBJ1-2,TRBV27,CASSQQVSYGYTF,TGTGCCAGCAGCCAACAGGTTTCCTATGGCTACACCTTC
NA,NA,TRBJ1-6,TRBV28,CASSLSVGGSPLHF,TGTGCCAGCAGTTTATCAGTGGGGGGGTCACCCCTCCACTTT
NA,TRBD1,TRBJ1-1,TRBV4-1,CASSRGQGARTEAFF,TGCGCCAGCAGCCGGGGACAGGGGGCGAGGACTGAAGCTTTCTTT
NA,NA,TRBJ1-4,TRBV28,CAIGGGRIRASATNEKLFF,TGTGCCATCGGGGGGGGGCGCATAAGAGCCTCTGCAACTAATGAAAAACTGTTTTTT
NA,TRBD2,TRBJ2-3,TRBV6-5,CASNTLAGEGDTQYF,TGTGCCAGCAACACACTAGCGGGGGAAGGGGATACGCAGTATTTT
once,NA,TRBJ1-1,TRBV6-5,CASSSPRGLTNTEAFF,TGTGCCAGCAGTTCTCCTCGGGGACTTACGAACACTGAAGCTTTCTTT
NA,NA,TRBJ1-6,TRBV2,CASDSGTSYNSPLHF,TGTGCCAGCGACTCCGGGACATCCTATAATTCACCCCTCCACTTT
NA,TRBD1,TRBJ1-1,TRBV7-9,CASTLTGAETEAFF,TGTGCCAGCACCCTGACAGGGGCCGAGACTGAAGCTTTCTTT
NA,TRBD1,TRBJ2-7,TRBV6-2/TRBV6-3,CASRPRQGRYEQYF,TGTGCCAGCAGGCCTCGACAGGGGAGGTACGAGCAGTACTTC
NA,NA,TRBJ2-2,TRBV28,CASSHPGQGYTGELFF,TGTGCCAGCAGTCACCCCGGTCAGGGGTACACCGGGGAGCTGTTTTTT
NA,TRBD1,TRBJ1-5,TRBV6-6,CASSSDRGGQPQHF,TGTGCCAGCAGTTCGGACAGGGGAGGGCAGCCCCAGCATTTT
few,NA,TRBJ2-1,TRBV9,CASSGQPSSRHPYNEQFF,TGTGCCAGCAGCGGCCAACCTTCTAGTCGCCATCCCTACAATGAGCAGTTCTTC
few,NA,TRBJ1-2,TRBV14,CASSQGQGRSYGYTF,TGTGCCAGCAGCCAAGGGCAGGGCCGGAGCTATGGCTACACCTTC
NA,TRBD1,TRBJ2-7,TRBV28,CASSYWGQHEQYF,TGTGCCAGCAGTTATTGGGGACAGCACGAGCAGTACTTC
NA,TRBD1,TRBJ1-5,TRBV6-5,CASRSQGGNQPQHF,TGTGCCAGCAGATCGCAGGGGGGAAATCAGCCCCAGCATTTT
NA,NA,TRBJ1-2,TRBV7-9,CASSSQGTIGGYTF,TGTGCCAGCAGCTCACAGGGTACGATCGGAGGCTACACCTTC
NA,NA,TRBJ2-7,TRBV18,CASSQDTNYEQYF,TGTGCCAGCTCACAGGACACCAACTACGAGCAGTACTTC
NA,NA,TRBJ2-2,TRBV27,CASSPRDKTFGTGELFF,TGTGCCAGCAGTCCCCGGGATAAAACGTTCGGCACCGGGGAGCTGTTTTTT
NA,TRBD1,TRBJ1-2,TRBV30,CAWRRDRVLYGYTF,TGTGCCTGGAGGAGGGACAGGGTACTCTATGGCTACACCTTC
NA,NA,TRBJ2-2,TRBV2,CASSEVRAVTGELFF,TGTGCCAGCAGCGAGGTCAGGGCGGTCACCGGGGAGCTGTTTTTT
NA,NA,TRBJ2-2,TRBV6-4,CASRDGLSAGHYRRELFF,TGTGCCAGCAGGGATGGCCTCTCAGCGGGACATTACCGCCGGGAGCTGTTTTTT
NA,NA,TRBJ2-2,TRBV29-1,CSVLRNTGELFF,TGCAGCGTTCTCCGGAACACCGGGGAGCTGTTTTTT
NA,NA,TRBJ2-5,TRBV28,CASSPTGQETQYF,TGTGCCAGCAGTCCGACAGGACAAGAGACCCAGTACTTC
few,TRBD1,TRBJ2-7,TRBV7-2,CASSSGQPSYEQYF,TGTGCCAGCAGCTCGGGACAGCCCTCCTACGAGCAGTACTTC
NA,TRBD2,TRBJ2-3,TRBV10-3,CAISESLAASTDTQYF,TGTGCCATCAGTGAGTCCCTAGCGGCTAGCACAGATACGCAGTATTTT
NA,NA,TRBJ1-2,TRBV19,CASSLKTGGVGGYTF,TGTGCCAGTAGTCTGAAAACCGGGGGGGTCGGCGGCTACACCTTC
NA,TRBD2,TRBJ2-4,TRBV7-2,CASSSLPSGAKNIQYF,TGTGCCAGCAGCTCACTCCCTAGCGGGGCCAAAAACATTCAGTACTTC
NA,NA,TRBJ2-7,TRBV6-2/TRBV6-3,CASRPYSQVRYEQYF,TGTGCCAGCAGACCTTATTCACAGGTTCGATACGAGCAGTACTTC
NA,TRBD2,TRBJ2-3,TRBV5-4,CASSLRGGGGTDTQYF,TGTGCCAGCAGCTTGAGGGGTGGCGGGGGTACAGATACGCAGTATTTT
NA,TRBD2,TRBJ2-5,TRBV11-2,CASSLRGTSGGKETQYF,TGTGCCAGCAGCCTCAGAGGGACTAGCGGAGGTAAAGAGACCCAGTACTTC
once,NA,TRBJ2-3,TRBV3-1/TRBV3-2,CASSQGLGGTDTQYF,TGTGCCAGCAGCCAAGGGCTAGGAGGCACAGATACGCAGTATTTT
NA,TRBD2,TRBJ2-5,TRBV27,CASSLSMLAGRQETQYF,TGTGCCAGCAGTTTATCGATGCTAGCGGGGCGACAAGAGACCCAGTACTTC
NA,NA,TRBJ2-3,TRBV10-1,CASSESVGADTQYF,TGCGCCAGCAGTGAGTCAGTCGGGGCAGATACGCAGTATTTT
NA,TRBD1,TRBJ1-5,TRBV5-5,CASRPTGTGENQPQHF,TGTGCCAGCAGACCTACCGGGACAGGGGAAAATCAGCCCCAGCATTTT
few,NA,TRBJ2-7,TRBV11-2,CASSPRYSYEQYF,TGTGCCAGCAGTCCTAGATACTCCTACGAGCAGTACTTC